The next 14 T cell receptor beta chains were all read from a single sample in a study of kidney transplant recipient with SARS-CoV-2 infection. TCRdb re-called the reads through MiXCR, storing one row per CDR3 protein. The profile shows 200,000 to 300,000 distinct CDR3 sequences, about 28% of them singletons. Sample: a blood sample, taken at baseline and on day 111 from a kidney transplant recipient. These receptors were obtained from a male patient younger than 45 who had COVID-19 and was a kidney transplant recipient. These T cells may partly come from the graft donor.

This clonotype was seen repeatedly, ten times or more. The chain uses TRBV10-1 and TRBJ2-2; the match to TRBD1 covers 8 bases. In germline, CDR1 is WNHNN, CDR2 SYGVQD (reference sequence). Unmatched junction bases numbered 0, after V lost 6 bases and J lost 3 bases. The CDR3 has 13 amino acids. The CDR3 is CASRTGDTGELFF. In DNA, the CDR3 is TGCGCCAGCAGGACAGGGGACACCGGGGAGCTGTTTTTT.

Remarks on this clonotype: It may be a read error: a sequence one base away is much more abundant. V is TRBV6-9 and J is TRBJ1-2; D unclear. There are 17 residues in the CDR3. Germline CDR1 and CDR2: MNHGY and SVAAGI. Trimming pared 5 bases from V and 4 bases from J, leaving 23 bases between. The CDR3 here is CASSEGRPYGKTYGYTF. The CDR3 coding sequence is TGTGCCAGCAGTGAGGGTAGGCCTTACGGAAAGACCTATGGCTACACCTTC.

With respect to this clonotype: Sequence at one end of the junction differs from germline and may be a read error. The V gene is TRBV6-5, the J gene TRBJ2-7; D is perhaps TRBD1 (5 bases). The CDR3 has 12 amino acids. Germline values: CDR1 MNHEY, CDR2 SVGAGI. The CDR3 DNA reads as TGTATCAGCACAATCCCAGGGTACGAGCGGTACTTC. Translated: CISTIPGYERYF.

This clonotype was seen at least ten times. This chain joins TRBV16 and TRBJ1-2; no clear D. This CDR3 has 17 amino acids. Trimming took off 5 bases at V and 4 bases at J, with 23 bases between the two ends. Looked up from germline, CDR1 is KGHSY and CDR2 is FQNENV. This CDR3 reads CASSFEPVVRKTYGYTF. As DNA, the CDR3 is TGTGCCAGCAGCTTCGAGCCGGTCGTTAGAAAGACCTATGGCTACACCTTC.

Ten or more counts support this clonotype. V and J are TRBV19 and TRBJ2-2; TRBD1 matches 7 bases. Losses at the gene ends were 8 bases for V and 0 bases for J; bases not matched to a gene: 3. The CDR3 loop spans 14 amino acids. CDR1 and CDR2 from the germline V gene are LNHDA and SQIVND (reference sequence). The CDR3 spells CASSDRTNTGELFF. The CDR3 DNA follows: TGTGCCAGTTCGGACAGGACGAACACCGGGGAGCTGTTTTTT.

This clonotype was detected ten times or more. The chain recombines TRBV13 with TRBJ2-3, with D perhaps matching TRBD2 (6 bases). Germline V gives CDR1 PRHDT, CDR2 FYEKMQ (reference sequence). This CDR3 is built from 15 residues. Trimming cost V 0 bases and J 4 bases, with 11 bases left between them. CDR3 coding DNA: TGTGCCAGCAGCTTAGGGGGTAGCGGTTCAGATACGCAGTATTTT. Protein: CASSLGGSGSDTQYF.

This clonotype was counted at least ten times. This chain connects TRBV12-3 or TRBV12-4 to TRBJ1-2; D gene ambiguous. This CDR3 has 17 residues. The germline V and J ends were trimmed by 5 bases and 4 bases, with 23 bases remaining between them. DNA for the CDR3: TGTGCCAGCAGTGCCCGTGTCAGCTTCCGAAAGACCTATGGCTACACCTTC. This sequence encodes CASSARVSFRKTYGYTF.

This clonotype was detected ten times or more. This rearrangement joins TRBV30 to TRBJ1-2, with D unresolved. Germline V lookup: CDR1 GTSNPN, CDR2 SVGIG (reference sequence). The CDR3 sequence is 13 residues long. Trimming removed 0 bases at V and 6 bases at J, with 11 bases between. In nucleotides, the CDR3 is TGTGCCTGGAGTGTAGAGGGCTCTAATGGCTACACCTTC. Protein: CAWSVEGSNGYTF.

The table lists this clonotype with many counts. The chain couples TRBV29-1 to TRBJ1-1; D is perhaps TRBD1 (6 bases). Trimming took off 3 bases at V and 2 bases at J, with 7 bases between the two ends. The CDR3 has 12 amino acids. CDR1 SQVTM and CDR2 ANQGSEA come from the germline V gene. DNA for the CDR3: TGCAGCGTTGACAGGGGCAACACTGAAGCTTTCTTT. Protein sequence: CSVDRGNTEAFF.

Turning to this clonotype: Since the CDR3 does not end with the conserved phenylalanine or tryptophan, this likely comes from a read error. The V and J genes are TRBV28 and TRBJ2-5; D not resolved. Deletions cut 3 bases from V and 1 base from J, with 0 bases between. CDR3 size: 11 residues. CDR1 and CDR2 (germline): MDHEN, SYDVKM. This CDR3 is CASSFQETQYS. The CDR3 DNA reads TGTGCCAGCAGTTTCCAAGAGACCCAGTACTCC.

This clonotype has a count of ten or more. This chain connects TRBV27 to TRBJ2-4, with D perhaps matching TRBD1 or TRBD2 (6 bases each). V lost 5 bases to trimming and J lost 0 bases, with 14 bases between them. The germline V gene has CDR1 MNHEY and CDR2 SMNVEV (reference sequence). CDR3 size: 16 residues. In DNA form, the CDR3 reads TGTGCCAGCAGTGCCGCCAGGGGACTAGCCAAAAACATTCAGTACTTC. Protein: CASSAARGLAKNIQYF.

This clonotype has at least ten counts. CDR3 protein: CASSWGRSARKTYGYTF. The CDR3 DNA reads as TGTGCCAGCAGCTGGGGTCGTTCAGCTCGAAAGACCTATGGCTACACCTTC. The chain couples TRBV7-4 to TRBJ1-2, with D hard to call. The CDR3 is made up of 17 amino acids. Trimming removed 4 bases at V and 4 bases at J, with 22 bases between. Germline V gives CDR1 SGHVT, CDR2 SQSDAQ.

This clonotype was counted only a few times. J is TRBJ1-1 and V is TRBV7-9; D may be TRBD1 (5 bases). The germline V gene encodes CDR1 SEHNR and CDR2 FQNEAQ (reference sequence). The V gene lost 1 base and the J gene lost 3 bases, with 9 bases spanning the gap. The CDR3 contains 14 residues. The chain's CDR3 is CASSLVRGYTEAFF. The CDR3, as DNA: TGTGCCAGCAGCTTAGTGCGGGGGTACACTGAAGCTTTCTTT. Filled out from reference TRBV7-9 and TRBJ1-1, the complete variable domain reads DTGVSQNPRHKITKRGQNVTFRCDPISEHNRLYWYRQTLGQGPEFLTYFQNEAQLEKSRLLSDRFSAERPKGSFSTLEIQRTEQGDSAMYLCASSLVRGYTEAFFGQGTRLTVV.

This clonotype was counted many times. This chain links TRBV10-1 with TRBJ2-7, with D hard to call. The CDR3 has 10 amino acids. The ends were cut back, 8 bases at V and 6 bases at J, with 8 bases in the middle. Per the germline V gene, CDR1 is WNHNN and CDR2 is SYGVQD (reference sequence). The CDR3 nucleotides read TGCGCCAGCCGGCGCGTCGAGCAGTACTTC. It translates to CASRRVEQYF.